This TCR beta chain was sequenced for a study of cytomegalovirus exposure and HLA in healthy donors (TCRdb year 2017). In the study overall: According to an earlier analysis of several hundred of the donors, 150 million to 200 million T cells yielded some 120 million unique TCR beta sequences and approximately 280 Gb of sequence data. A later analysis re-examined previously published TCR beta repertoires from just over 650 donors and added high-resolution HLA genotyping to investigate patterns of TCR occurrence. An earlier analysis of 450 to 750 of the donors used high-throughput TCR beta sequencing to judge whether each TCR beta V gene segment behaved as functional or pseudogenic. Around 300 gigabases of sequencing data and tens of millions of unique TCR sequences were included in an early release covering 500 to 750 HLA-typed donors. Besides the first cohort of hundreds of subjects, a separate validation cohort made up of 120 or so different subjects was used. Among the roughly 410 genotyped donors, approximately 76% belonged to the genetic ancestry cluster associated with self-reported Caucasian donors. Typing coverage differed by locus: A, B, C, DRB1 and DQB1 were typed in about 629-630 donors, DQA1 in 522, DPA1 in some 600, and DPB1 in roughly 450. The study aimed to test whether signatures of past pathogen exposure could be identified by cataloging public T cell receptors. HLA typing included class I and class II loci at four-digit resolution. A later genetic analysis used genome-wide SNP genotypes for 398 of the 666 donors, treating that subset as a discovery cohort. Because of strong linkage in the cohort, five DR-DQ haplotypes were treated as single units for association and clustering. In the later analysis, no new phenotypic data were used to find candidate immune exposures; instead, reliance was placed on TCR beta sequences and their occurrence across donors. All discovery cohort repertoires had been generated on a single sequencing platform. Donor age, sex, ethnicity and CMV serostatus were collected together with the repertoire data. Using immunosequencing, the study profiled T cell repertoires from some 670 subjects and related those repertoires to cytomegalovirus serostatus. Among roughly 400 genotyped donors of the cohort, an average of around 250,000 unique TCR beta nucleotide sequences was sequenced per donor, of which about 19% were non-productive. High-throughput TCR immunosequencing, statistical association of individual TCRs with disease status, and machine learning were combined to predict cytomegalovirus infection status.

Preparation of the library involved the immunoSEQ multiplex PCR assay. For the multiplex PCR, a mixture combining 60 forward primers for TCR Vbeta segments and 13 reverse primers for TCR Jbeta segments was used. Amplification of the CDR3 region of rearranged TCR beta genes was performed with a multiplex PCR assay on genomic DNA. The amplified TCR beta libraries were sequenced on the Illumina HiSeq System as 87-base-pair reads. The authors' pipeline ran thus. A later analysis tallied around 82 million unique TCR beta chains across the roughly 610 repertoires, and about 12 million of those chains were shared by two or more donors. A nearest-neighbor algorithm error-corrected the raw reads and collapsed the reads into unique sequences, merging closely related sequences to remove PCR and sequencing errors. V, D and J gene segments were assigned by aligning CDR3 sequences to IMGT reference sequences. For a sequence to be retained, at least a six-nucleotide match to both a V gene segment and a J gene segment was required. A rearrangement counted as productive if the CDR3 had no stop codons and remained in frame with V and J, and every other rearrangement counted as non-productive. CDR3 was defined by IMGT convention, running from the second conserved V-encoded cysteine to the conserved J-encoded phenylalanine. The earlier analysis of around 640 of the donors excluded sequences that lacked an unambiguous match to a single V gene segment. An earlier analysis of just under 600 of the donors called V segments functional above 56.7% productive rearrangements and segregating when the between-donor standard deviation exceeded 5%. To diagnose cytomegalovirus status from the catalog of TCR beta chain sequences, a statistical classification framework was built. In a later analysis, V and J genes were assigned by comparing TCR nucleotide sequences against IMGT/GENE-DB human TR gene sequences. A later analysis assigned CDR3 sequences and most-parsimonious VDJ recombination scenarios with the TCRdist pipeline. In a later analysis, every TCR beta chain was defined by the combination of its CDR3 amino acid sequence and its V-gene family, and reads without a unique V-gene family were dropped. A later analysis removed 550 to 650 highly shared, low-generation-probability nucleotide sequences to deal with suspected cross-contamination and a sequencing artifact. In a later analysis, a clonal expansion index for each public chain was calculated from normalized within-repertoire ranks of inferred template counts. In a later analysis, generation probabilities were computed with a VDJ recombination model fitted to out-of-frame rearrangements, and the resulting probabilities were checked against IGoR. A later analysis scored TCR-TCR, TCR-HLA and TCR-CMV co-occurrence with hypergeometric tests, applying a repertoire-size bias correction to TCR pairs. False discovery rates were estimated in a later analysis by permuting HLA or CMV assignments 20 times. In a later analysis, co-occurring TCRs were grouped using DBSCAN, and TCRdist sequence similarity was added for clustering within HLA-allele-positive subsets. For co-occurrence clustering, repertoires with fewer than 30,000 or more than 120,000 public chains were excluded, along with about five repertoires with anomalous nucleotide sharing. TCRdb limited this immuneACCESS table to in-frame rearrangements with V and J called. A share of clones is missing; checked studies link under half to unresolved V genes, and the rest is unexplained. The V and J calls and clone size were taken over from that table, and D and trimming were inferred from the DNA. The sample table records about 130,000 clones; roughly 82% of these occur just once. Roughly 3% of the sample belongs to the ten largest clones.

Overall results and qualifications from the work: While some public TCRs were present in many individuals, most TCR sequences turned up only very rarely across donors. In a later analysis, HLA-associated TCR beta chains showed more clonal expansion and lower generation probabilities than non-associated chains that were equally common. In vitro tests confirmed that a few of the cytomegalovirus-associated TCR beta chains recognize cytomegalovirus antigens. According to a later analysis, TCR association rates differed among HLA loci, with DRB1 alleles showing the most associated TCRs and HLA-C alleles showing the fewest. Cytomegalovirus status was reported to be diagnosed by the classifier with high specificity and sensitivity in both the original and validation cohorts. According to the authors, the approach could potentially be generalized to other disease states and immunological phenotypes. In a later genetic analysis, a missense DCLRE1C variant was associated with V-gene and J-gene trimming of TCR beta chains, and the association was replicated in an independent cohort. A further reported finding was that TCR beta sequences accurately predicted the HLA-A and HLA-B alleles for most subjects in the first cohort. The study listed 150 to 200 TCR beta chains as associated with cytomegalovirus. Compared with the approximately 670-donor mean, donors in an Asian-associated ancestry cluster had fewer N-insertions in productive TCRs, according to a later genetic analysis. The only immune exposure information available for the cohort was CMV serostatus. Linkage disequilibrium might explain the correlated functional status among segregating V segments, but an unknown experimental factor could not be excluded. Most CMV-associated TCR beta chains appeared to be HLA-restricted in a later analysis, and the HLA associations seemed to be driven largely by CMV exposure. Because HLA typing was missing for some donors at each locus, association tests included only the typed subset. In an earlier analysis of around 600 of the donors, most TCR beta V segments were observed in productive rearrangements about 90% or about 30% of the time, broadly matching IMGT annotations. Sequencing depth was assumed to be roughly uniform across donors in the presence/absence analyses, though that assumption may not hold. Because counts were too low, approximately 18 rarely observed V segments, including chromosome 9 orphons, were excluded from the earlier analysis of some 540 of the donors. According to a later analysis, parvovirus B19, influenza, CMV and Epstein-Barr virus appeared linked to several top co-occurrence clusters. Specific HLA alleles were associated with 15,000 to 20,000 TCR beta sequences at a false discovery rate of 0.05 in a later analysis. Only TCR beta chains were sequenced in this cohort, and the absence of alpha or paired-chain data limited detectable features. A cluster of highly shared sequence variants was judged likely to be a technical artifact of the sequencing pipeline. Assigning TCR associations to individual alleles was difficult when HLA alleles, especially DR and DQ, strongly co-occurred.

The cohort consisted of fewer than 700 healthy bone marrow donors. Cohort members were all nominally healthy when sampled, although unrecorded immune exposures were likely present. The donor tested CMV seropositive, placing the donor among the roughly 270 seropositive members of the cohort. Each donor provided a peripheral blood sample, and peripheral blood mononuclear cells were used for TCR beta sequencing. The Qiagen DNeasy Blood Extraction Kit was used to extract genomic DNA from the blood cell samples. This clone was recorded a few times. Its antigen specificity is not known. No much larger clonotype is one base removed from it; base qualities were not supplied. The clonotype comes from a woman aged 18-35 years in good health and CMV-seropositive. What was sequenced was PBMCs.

The CDR3 protein: CASSLEVGYNEQFF. The bases are TGCGCCAGCAGCTTGGAGGTCGGGTACAATGAGCAGTTCTTC. The chain links TRBV5-1 with TRBJ2-1, with the D segment identity uncertain. CDR1 SGHRS and CDR2 YFSETQ were looked up in the germline V gene. V was cut back by 0 bases and J by 4 bases, leaving a gap of 8 bases between them. The CDR3 has 14 amino acids, counting the end cysteine and phenylalanine. Only the CDR3 portion is preserved as DNA: 42 bases, with reading frame beginning at the first base. Extended through the reference TRBV5-1 and TRBJ2-1 proteins, this CDR3 yields the full variable domain: KAGVTQTPRYLIKTRGQQVTLSCSPISGHRSVSWYQQTPGQGLQFLFEYFSETQRNKGNFPGRFSGRQFSNSRSEMNVSTLELGDSALYLCASSLEVGYNEQFFGPGTRLTVL.